The 23 T cell receptor beta chains below come from one sample, sequenced in a study of Graves' ophthalmopathy and Graves' hyperthyroidism. As the template, RNA transcripts were used to amplify TCR beta CDR3 regions. HTBI primers were employed in first-round RT-PCR, then a second-round multiplex PCR followed. Each CDR3 protein gets one entry after TCRdb re-called the multiplex PCR reads with MiXCR. The table lists over 650,000 distinct CDR3 sequences, about two fifths of them singletons. The material sequenced was peripheral blood. The receptors here all came from an adult man with Graves' ophthalmopathy.

A few counts support this clonotype. The CDR3 sequence is CASSLGRGGGRGNEKLFF. In nucleotides, the CDR3 is TGTGCCAGCAGCTTGGGCCGAGGAGGGGGTCGGGGTAATGAAAAACTGTTTTTT. The V gene is TRBV11-2, the J gene TRBJ1-4, with a possible D match to TRBD1 (6 bases). In germline, CDR1 is SGHAT, CDR2 FQNNGV. The CDR3 runs 18 residues. The germline V and J ends were trimmed by 3 bases and 4 bases, with 21 bases remaining between them.

J is TRBJ1-2 and V is TRBV4-1, with D possibly being TRBD1 (5 bases). V gave up 3 bases and J gave up 5 bases, with 19 bases separating them. CDR3 length: 16 amino acids. The germline V gene encodes CDR1 MGHRA and CDR2 YSYEKL. CDR3 residues: CASSQPRTGRGYGYTF. The CDR3, as DNA: TGCGCCAGCAGCCAGCCTCGGACGGGGCGCGGGTATGGCTACACCTTC.

Details on this clonotype: This may be a read error, as it is one base from a much larger clone. This sequence joins TRBV9 and TRBJ1-2, with TRBD1 identical over 7 bases. CDR3 size: 15 residues. Germline V CDR1 and CDR2: SGDLS, YYNGEE. Written as DNA, the CDR3 is TGCACCAGCAGGCCCTTGGACAGGCAAGGGGATGGCTACACCTTC. The encoded protein is CTSRPLDRQGDGYTF.

This clonotype was counted a few times. V gene TRBV27 combines with J gene TRBJ1-1; perhaps TRBD1 as D (5 bases). CDR3 length equals 14 residues. Germline values: CDR1 MNHEY, CDR2 SMNVEV (reference sequence). V was shortened by 5 bases and J by 5 bases, with 15 bases between the two germline ends. CDR3 sequence: CASSPFGGLTEAFF. Written as DNA, the CDR3 is TGTGCCAGCAGTCCCTTTGGGGGATTGACTGAAGCTTTCTTT.

The chain is built from TRBV5-1 and TRBJ2-2; D gene uncertain. Germline-derived CDR1 and CDR2 are SGHRS and YFSETQ. The ends were cut back, 3 bases at V and 3 bases at J, with 6 bases in the middle. This CDR3 is built from 13 residues. The DNA for the CDR3 is TGCGCCAGCAGCTCACCCGACACCGGGGAGCTGTTTTTT. Translation gives CASSSPDTGELFF. The whole variable domain, remainder taken from reference TRBV5-1 and TRBJ2-2, is KAGVTQTPRYLIKTRGQQVTLSCSPISGHRSVSWYQQTPGQGLQFLFEYFSETQRNKGNFPGRFSGRQFSNSRSEMNVSTLELGDSALYLCASSSPDTGELFFGEGSRLTVL.

This clonotype was recorded at least ten times. The V gene is TRBV25-1, the J gene TRBJ2-7; D is perhaps TRBD2 (6 bases). CDR1 and CDR2 (germline): MGHDK, SYGVNS. Trimming cost V 6 bases and J 12 bases, with 15 bases left between them. This CDR3 contains 11 residues. The CDR3 nucleotides are TGTGCCAGCAGCCCGGGGGAGCGGAGGTACTTC. Protein: CASSPGERRYF.

This clonotype has only one observation. V usage is TRBV12-3 or TRBV12-4 and J usage is TRBJ2-6, with 12 bases fitting TRBD1. The junction had 5 bases not matched to a gene; V was cut back by 3 bases and J by 2 bases. The CDR3 is 18 amino acids. The CDR3 loop is CASSFTGQGAAGANVLTF. CDR3 bases: TGTGCCAGCAGTTTTACGGGACAGGGGGCCGCTGGGGCCAACGTCCTGACTTTC.

The gene calls are TRBV15 and TRBJ1-6; possible D gene TRBD1, 6 bases. Between the trimmed V and J ends, which lost 0 bases and 14 bases, there was a span of 11 bases. CDR3 length: 13 residues. CDR1 LNHNV and CDR2 YYDKDF come from the germline V gene (reference sequence). The CDR3 reads CATSRDQGRALHF. The CDR3 DNA reads as TGTGCCACCAGCAGAGATCAGGGGAGGGCCCTCCACTTT.

The chain employs TRBV10-3 and TRBJ1-5; D not certain. This CDR3 has 13 amino acids. Germline loops: CDR1 ENHRY, CDR2 SYGVKD. V was trimmed by 7 bases and J by 3 bases, leaving 10 bases between them. Here the CDR3 DNA reads TGTGCCATCAAGTCCGCGGACAATCAGCCCCAGCATTTT. It translates to CAIKSADNQPQHF.

This clonotype came up many times. The chain is built from TRBV25-1 and TRBJ1-1, with a weak D call TRBD1 (5 bases). Germline-derived CDR1 and CDR2 are MGHDK and SYGVNS. Between the trimmed V and J ends, which lost 4 bases and 4 bases, there was a span of 13 bases. This CDR3 has 14 amino acids. CDR3 DNA: TGTGCCAGCAGTGGTGGGACCGTGAGCACTGAAGCTTTCTTT. Amino acid sequence: CASSGGTVSTEAFF.

This chain joins TRBV10-3 and TRBJ2-3, with D perhaps matching TRBD1 (5 bases). Per germline, CDR1 ENHRY and CDR2 SYGVKD. Between the trimmed V and J ends, which lost 5 bases and 1 base, there was a span of 10 bases. The CDR3 has 14 amino acids. In DNA form, the CDR3 reads TGTGCCATCAGTCCAGGGCCGGGCACAGATACGCAGTATTTT. The encoded protein is CAISPGPGTDTQYF.

Ten or more counts support this clonotype. V gene TRBV7-9 combines with J gene TRBJ1-2, with a tentative D call TRBD1 (5 bases). The V and J ends lost 5 bases and 5 bases respectively, with 12 bases between them. Germline values: CDR1 SEHNR, CDR2 FQNEAQ (reference sequence). The CDR3 loop spans 13 amino acids. The CDR3 nucleotides are TGTGCCAGCAGCCCGGGGGAGGTTTATGGCTACACCTTC. It codes for CASSPGEVYGYTF.

The CDR3 bases are TGTGCCAGCAGCCATGGAGGGACAGATTACGAGCAGTACTTC. It codes for CASSHGGTDYEQYF. This chain connects TRBV12-3 or TRBV12-4 to TRBJ2-7, with D tentatively TRBD1 (7 bases). The V end was cut by 6 bases, the J end by 4 bases, with 16 bases between. This CDR3 is built from 14 residues.

The gene calls are TRBV15 and TRBJ2-7; TRBD1 aligns across 9 bases. This CDR3 is 15 amino acids long. J lost 4 bases, V lost 1 base, and 5 bases had no gene match. Germline V CDR1 and CDR2: LNHNV, YYDKDF (reference sequence). CDR3 DNA: TGTGCCACCAGCAGAGGACAGGGGGATTTGTACGAGCAGTACTTC. Translating it yields CATSRGQGDLYEQYF.

CDR3 region: CVIRTENTEAFF. CDR3 sequence (DNA): TGCGTTATCCGGACAGAGAACACTGAAGCTTTCTTT. V gene TRBV29-1 combines with J gene TRBJ1-1; D might be TRBD1 (6 bases). This CDR3 has 12 residues. Germline V gene sequence: CDR1 SQVTM, CDR2 ANQGSEA.

This sequence joins TRBV12-5 and TRBJ1-5; 7 nucleotides line up with TRBD1. The CDR3 covers 13 residues. With 6 bases clipped from V and 6 bases from J, the junction kept 5 bases outside the gene matches. Germline-derived CDR1 and CDR2 are LGHNT and FRNRAP. The CDR3 region is CASGDRQGQPQHF. The DNA of the CDR3 is TGTGCTAGTGGAGACCGACAGGGTCAGCCCCAGCATTTT.

The CDR3 spells CASSAPGDRVFAETQYF. The CDR3 DNA is TGTGCCAGCAGTGCCCCCGGGGACAGGGTATTTGCAGAGACCCAGTACTTC. The chain uses TRBV25-1 and TRBJ2-5, with 9 bases that match TRBD1. This CDR3 has 17 residues. Germline V gene lookup returns CDR1 MGHDK and CDR2 SYGVNS. After removal of 4 bases from V and 4 bases from J, the junction contained 13 bases not matched to a gene.

V and J are TRBV6-4 and TRBJ1-5; no clear D. The CDR3 spans 16 residues. V lost 3 bases, J lost 0 bases, and 12 bases lay in between. The germline V gene has CDR1 MRHNA and CDR2 SNTAGT. The CDR3 nucleotides read TGTGCCAGCAGTGAATGGGGAGGCCTTAGCAATCAGCCCCAGCATTTT. Encoded protein: CASSEWGGLSNQPQHF.

This clonotype was seen at least ten times. The CDR3 region has the DNA TGTGCCAGCAGGTTCAGGGCCCATCAGCCCCAGCATTTT. Its protein is CASRFRAHQPQHF. V is TRBV6-5 and J is TRBJ1-5; TRBD1 is a possible D gene (5 bases). Trimming shortened V by 6 bases and J by 5 bases, and 11 bases separated the two germline ends. Germline CDR1 and CDR2: MNHEY and SVGAGI. This CDR3 comprises 13 residues.

The chain carries TRBV6-6 and TRBJ2-7; D is unclear. Germline loops: CDR1 MNHNY, CDR2 SVGAGI (reference sequence). Trimming removed 2 bases from V and 1 base from J, with 9 bases in between. The CDR3 sequence is 14 residues long. CDR3 coding DNA: TGTGCCAGCAGTTACCCAGGCTTGTCCTACGAGCAGTACTTC. Protein product: CASSYPGLSYEQYF.

About this clonotype itself: A much larger clone is a single base away; this may be a read error. The V call is TRBV4-3, the J call TRBJ1-2, with TRBD1 matching over 12 bases. V dropped 2 bases and J dropped 4; count of bases not matched to a gene: 5. The CDR3 is made up of 16 amino acids. Germline CDR1 and CDR2: LGHNA and YSLEER. Here the CDR3 reads CASSQSGTGGVYGYTF. The CDR3 nucleotides are TGCGCCAGCAGCCAATCTGGGACAGGGGGCGTCTATGGCTACACCTTC.

This chain joins TRBV9 and TRBJ1-1; no reliable D call. Germline V lookup: CDR1 SGDLS, CDR2 YYNGEE. V gave up 5 bases and J gave up 0 bases, with 14 bases separating them. This CDR3 comprises 15 residues. The CDR3 nucleotides are TGTGCCAGCAGTTTATCTCCCGGGGTGAACACTGAAGCTTTCTTT. Its protein is CASSLSPGVNTEAFF.

This clonotype was seen only a few times. The chain joins TRBV7-2 to TRBJ2-2, with a possible D match to TRBD2 (5 bases). CDR1 is SGHTA and CDR2 is FQGNSA in the germline V gene. The V end lost 3 bases, the J end lost 7 bases, and 12 bases lay between the germline ends. The length of the CDR3 is 14 residues. The chain's CDR3 is CASSFKDWIGELFF. CDR3 bases: TGTGCCAGCAGCTTCAAGGACTGGATCGGGGAGCTGTTTTTT. The full variable domain, with the rest looked up from reference TRBV7-2 and TRBJ2-2, is GAGVSQSPSNKVTEKGKDVELRCDPISGHTALYWYRQSLGQGLEFLIYFQGNSAPDKSGLPSDRFSAERTGGSVSTLTIQRTQQEDSAVYLCASSFKDWIGELFFGEGSRLTVL.